Described below is a single T cell receptor beta chain sequence and its context. Assay: immunoSEQ multiplex PCR; the TCRdb copy retains only in-frame clones and omits some. The sample carries almost 50,000 clones, roughly 90% recorded once. This entry belongs to a study of blood T cell repertoires in COVID-19. Study-level information: Italy, Spain and the United States were the sources of the convalescent and acute COVID-19 samples.

The ends were cut back, 1 base at V and 9 bases at J, with 11 bases in the middle. CDR3 length equals 13 residues. Germline V gene sequence: CDR1 LGHNT, CDR2 FRNRAP. Sample: peripheral blood. This chain connects TRBV12-5 to TRBJ2-3; the D is unclear. The receptor was isolated from a human donor in a cohort sampled during active COVID-19. The chain's CDR3 is CASGLADSRTQYF. DNA for the CDR3: TGTGCTAGTGGTTTGGCAGATTCGAGGACGCAGTATTTT.